These T cell receptor beta chains were read from a single sample in a study of cytomegalovirus exposure and HLA in healthy donors. Clones were sequenced by immunoSEQ multiplex PCR, and TCRdb holds only the in-frame ones, with some missing. In the table there are more than 90,000 clones, 60% to 85% of which are singletons. The sample was PBMCs. The receptors here all came from a man aged 50-59 years in good health and CMV-seropositive. Both conserved end residues are part of each CDR3. The D gene is left open where the match is weak. Clone size is not always given. Where it is, it says once, few, many or a class for expanded clones.

>TRBD1|TRBJ2-2|TRBV5-1|once
CASSSGTGGVWGTGELFF
TGCGCCAGCAGCTCCGGGACAGGGGGCGTTTGGGGCACCGGGGAGCTGTTTTTT
>.|TRBJ2-7|TRBV29-1|.
CSVRDNTYEQYF
TGCAGCGTCCGGGACAATACCTACGAGCAGTACTTC
>.|TRBJ2-5|TRBV5-1|few
CASSQNQETQYF
TGCGCCAGCAGCCAAAACCAAGAGACCCAGTACTTC
>.|TRBJ1-2|TRBV5-4|few
CASSFLGTNYGYTF
TGTGCCAGCAGCTTCCTAGGAACTAACTATGGCTACACCTTC
>.|TRBJ1-3|TRBV13|.
CASRTIGGATGNTIYF
TGTGCCAGCAGGACTATTGGGGGGGCTACTGGAAACACCATATATTTT
>TRBD1|TRBJ1-2|TRBV5-1|.
CASSSGQGEGGYTF
TGCGCCAGCAGCTCAGGACAGGGGGAGGGTGGCTACACCTTC
>.|TRBJ1-6|TRBV27|.
CASSSPGVSPLHF
TGTGCCAGCAGTTCCCCGGGGGTCTCACCCCTCCACTTT
>TRBD1|TRBJ1-2|TRBV9|.
CASSAGTVGYTF
TGTGCCAGCAGCGCCGGGACAGTCGGCTACACCTTC
>TRBD1|TRBJ2-1|TRBV7-2|.
CASRDPGQGINEQFF
TGTGCCAGCAGGGATCCGGGACAGGGTATTAATGAGCAGTTCTTC
>TRBD2|TRBJ2-5|TRBV7-2|.
CASRGLAEETQYF
TGTGCCAGCAGAGGACTAGCGGAAGAGACCCAGTACTTC
>.|TRBJ1-4|TRBV5-8|.
CASSFIPGHTNEKLFF
TGTGCCAGCAGCTTTATACCGGGACATACCAATGAAAAACTGTTTTTT
>TRBD1|TRBJ2-7|TRBV9|once
CASSERQGYEQYF
TGTGCCAGCAGCGAAAGACAGGGGTACGAGCAGTACTTC
>.|TRBJ1-1|TRBV21-1|.
CASSKRWSEAFF
TGTGCCAGCAGCAAACGGTGGAGTGAAGCTTTCTTT
>TRBD2|TRBJ2-3|TRBV7-2|.
CASSFSGASTDTQYF
TGTGCCAGCAGCTTTAGCGGGGCTAGCACAGATACGCAGTATTTT
>TRBD2|TRBJ2-2|TRBV9|once
CASSPNEAGGGGPTGELFF
TGTGCCAGCAGCCCCAACGAGGCTGGCGGGGGTGGCCCTACCGGGGAGCTGTTTTTT